The 24 T cell receptor beta chains below were found in one sample sequenced in a study of T cell repertoires in cytomegalovirus infection. TCRdb independently ran MiXCR on the reads; one entry per CDR3 protein. The sample lists roughly 500,000 distinct CDR3 sequences; around 10% were seen once. Sequencing was done on a sample of PBMCs. Receptors originate from a human donor in good health (CMV status not recorded). Some clones in this sample may be carry-over from other donors' samples.

This clonotype occurred many times. The chain recombines TRBV7-9 with TRBJ2-1, with a tentative D call TRBD2 (6 bases). The CDR3 sequence is 15 residues long. V lost 5 bases, J lost 4 bases, and 15 bases lay in between. CDR1 is SEHNR and CDR2 is FQNEAQ in the germline V gene (reference sequence). The CDR3 sequence is CASSPPGGLYNEQFF. The CDR3 coding sequence is TGTGCCAGCAGCCCCCCCGGGGGTTTATACAATGAGCAGTTCTTC.

This clonotype was observed a few times. V is TRBV2 and J is TRBJ1-1; no reliable D call. V lost 8 bases and J 4 bases, leaving 8 bases between the germline ends. The CDR3 is 11 amino acids. Germline V lookup: CDR1 SNHLY, CDR2 FYNNEI. CDR3 DNA: TGTGCCAGCGACGGGTTCACTGAAGCTTTCTTT. It codes for CASDGFTEAFF. The entire variable domain, with the rest obtained from reference TRBV2 and TRBJ1-1, is as follows: EPEVTQTPSHQVTQMGQEVILRCVPISNHLYFYWYRQILGQKVEFLVSFYNNEISEKSEIFDDQFSVERPDGSNFTLKIRSTKLEDSAMYFCASDGFTEAFFGQGTRLTVV.

This clonotype was found many times. This chain links TRBV12-3 or TRBV12-4 with TRBJ2-1, with D possibly being TRBD1 (6 bases). This CDR3 has 14 residues. V shed 7 bases and J shed 1 base, with 11 bases lying between them. CDR3 in DNA: TGTGCCAGCACCCCCCAGGGGTCCTACAATGAGCAGTTCTTC. This encodes CASTPQGSYNEQFF.

There are many counts of this clonotype. The chain links TRBV20-1 to TRBJ2-5; 10 bases agree with TRBD2. V lost 7 bases, J lost 2 bases, and 10 bases stayed unmatched. The CDR3 totals 15 residues. The germline CDR1 and CDR2 sequences are DFQATT and SNEGSKA (reference sequence). The CDR3 loop is CSVTGPAGGQETQYF. In DNA, the CDR3 is TGCAGTGTTACAGGGCCAGCGGGGGGGCAAGAGACCCAGTACTTC.

This clonotype was seen many times. The genes are TRBV7-3 and TRBJ1-2, with 10 bases aligning to TRBD1. Germline CDR1 reads SGHTA; CDR2 reads FQGTGA. Germline trimming cut 1 base from V and 14 bases from J; bases unmatched to any gene: 7. This CDR3 has 13 amino acids. The CDR3 region has the DNA TGTGCCAGCAGCTTAAGTGACAGGGGGCGCCTAACCTTC. It encodes CASSLSDRGRLTF.

In its sample, this clonotype was seen many times. The chain combines TRBV7-2 with TRBJ2-3; tentative D call: TRBD1 (6 bases). V was pared by 5 bases and J by 2 bases, with 14 bases between. Germline CDR1 SGHTA, CDR2 FQGNSA. This CDR3 contains 15 residues. CDR3 in amino acids: CASSPGTLATDTQYF. CDR3 sequence (DNA): TGTGCCAGCAGCCCCGGGACACTTGCCACAGATACGCAGTATTTT. The full variable domain, with the rest looked up from reference TRBV7-2 and TRBJ2-3, is GAGVSQSPSNKVTEKGKDVELRCDPISGHTALYWYRQSLGQGLEFLIYFQGNSAPDKSGLPSDRFSAERTGGSVSTLTIQRTQQEDSAVYLCASSPGTLATDTQYFGPGTRLTVL.

V and J are TRBV18 and TRBJ1-3; no clear D gene. The CDR3 sequence is 15 residues long. Per germline, CDR1 KGHSH and CDR2 LQKENI. V lost 1 base and J lost 2, with 9 bases in between. The CDR3 reads CASSPRHAPGNTIYF. The CDR3 DNA reads as TGTGCCAGCTCACCACGTCACGCGCCTGGAAACACCATATATTTT. Based on the CDR3 plus reference TRBV18 and TRBJ1-3, the full variable domain is NAGVMQNPRHLVRRRGQEARLRCSPMKGHSHVYWYRQLPEEGLKFMVYLQKENIIDESGMPKERFSAEFPKEGPSILRIQQVVRGDSAAYFCASSPRHAPGNTIYFGEGSWLTVV.

This clonotype was recorded a few times. V usage is TRBV12-3 or TRBV12-4 and J usage is TRBJ1-2; TRBD1 might be the D (5 bases). This CDR3 comprises 15 residues. V shed 5 bases and J shed 0 bases, with 13 bases lying between them. CDR3 nucleotides: TGTGCCAGCAGTCCCCGGGACGGAGCTAACTATGGCTACACCTTC. It encodes CASSPRDGANYGYTF.

In this sample, this clonotype turned up many times. This chain joins TRBV20-1 and TRBJ1-5; D is ambiguous. The CDR3 has 14 amino acids. The germline gives CDR1 DFQATT, CDR2 SNEGSKA (reference sequence). V was pared by 3 bases and J by 4 bases, with 13 bases between. CDR3 bases: TGCAGTGCTAGCGGGAGCATCGGAAATCAGCCCCAGCATTTT. Amino acid sequence: CSASGSIGNQPQHF.

This rearrangement joins TRBV19 to TRBJ1-5; the D gene is possibly TRBD1 (5 bases). The CDR3 length is 14 residues. Germline-derived CDR1 and CDR2 are LNHDA and SQIVND (reference sequence). V lost 7 bases to trimming and J lost 6 bases, with 16 bases between them. CDR3 loop: CASTAPGRSQPQHF. In nucleotides, the CDR3 is TGTGCCAGTACCGCTCCAGGGCGAAGTCAGCCCCAGCATTTT.

This clonotype turned up a few times. V is TRBV5-6 and J is TRBJ2-7; 8 bases line up with TRBD1. The CDR3 covers 16 residues. V was pared by 6 bases and J by 3 bases, with 14 bases of the junction left unmatched. Germline-derived CDR1 and CDR2 are SGHDT and YYEEEE. The CDR3 region has the DNA TGTGCCAGCACCATTAGGCCACCGGACAGGGACTACGAGCAGTACTTC. This sequence encodes CASTIRPPDRDYEQYF. Full variable domain (remainder filled in from reference TRBV5-6 and TRBJ2-7): DAGVTQSPTHLIKTRGQQVTLRCSPKSGHDTVSWYQQALGQGPQFIFQYYEEEERQRGNFPDRFSGHQFPNYSSELNVNALLLGDSALYLCASTIRPPDRDYEQYFGPGTRLTVT.

Concerning this clonotype: One end of the junction is discordant with germline, which a read error may explain. The chain is built from TRBV19 and TRBJ1-1, with a possible D match to TRBD1 (5 bases). The CDR3 contains 13 residues. CDR1 and CDR2 (germline): LNHDA, SQIVND (reference sequence). The CDR3 coding sequence is TGTGCCAGTTTAAGACGGGGGACCACTGAAGCTTTATTT. It is translated as CASLRRGTTEALF. Full variable domain (missing parts from reference TRBV19 and TRBJ1-1): DGGITQSPKYLFRKEGQNVTLSCEQNLNHDAMYWYRQDPGQGLRLIYYSQIVNDFQKGDIAEGYSVSREKKESFPLTVTSAQKNPTAFYLCASLRRGTTEALFGQGTRLTVV.

This clonotype was observed at least ten times. The genes are TRBV5-6 and TRBJ2-7; D perhaps matches TRBD1 (5 bases). V was cut by 0 bases and J by 7 bases, with 20 bases left in between. The CDR3 is 16 residues long. From germline, CDR1 is SGHDT and CDR2 YYEEEE. CDR3 bases: TGTGCCAGCAGCTTGGGGGGCCACCGGGCCGCCGGAGAGCAGTACTTC. The encoded protein is CASSLGGHRAAGEQYF.

This clonotype was picked up many times. The chain joins TRBV6-1 to TRBJ2-7; the D is unclear. Germline-derived CDR1 and CDR2 are MNHNS and SASEGT. The V end was cut by 5 bases, the J end by 2 bases, with 19 bases between. This CDR3 region has 16 residues. This CDR3 reads CASSLSRLRGAYEQYF. The CDR3 DNA reads TGTGCCAGCAGTCTGAGCCGACTCCGCGGTGCCTACGAGCAGTACTTC.

This clonotype was seen at least ten times. The chain combines TRBV19 with TRBJ1-5; 8 nucleotides agree with TRBD1. There are 15 residues in the CDR3. The V and J ends lost 10 bases and 3 bases, in that order; junction bases with no gene match: 11. The germline CDR1 and CDR2 sequences are LNHDA and SQIVND (reference sequence). The CDR3 sequence is CATAVRTGPNQPQHF. The DNA of the CDR3 is TGTGCCACCGCCGTAAGGACAGGGCCCAATCAGCCCCAGCATTTT.

Ten or more counts support this clonotype. The chain is built from TRBV18 and TRBJ1-4, with 9 bases identical to TRBD1. The CDR3 runs 15 residues. V shed 3 bases, J shed 7 bases, and the junction held 6 bases outside the gene matches. CDR1 KGHSH and CDR2 LQKENI come from the germline V gene. The CDR3 loop reads CASSPPDRGGEKLFF. CDR3 sequence (DNA): TGTGCCAGCTCACCTCCGGACAGGGGCGGTGAAAAACTGTTTTTT.

A note on this clonotype: This clone may be a read error of a much larger clone one base away. V usage is TRBV5-1 and J usage is TRBJ1-1, with 11 nucleotides matching TRBD1. Germline CDR1 SGHRS, CDR2 YFSETQ. The CDR3 loop spans 16 amino acids. In nucleotides, the CDR3 is TGCGCCAGCAGCCGCGGACAGGGGGCCATGAACACTGAATCTTTCTTT. It encodes CASSRGQGAMNTESFF.

This clonotype was seen a few times. The chain has TRBV19 and TRBJ2-5; 7 bases fit TRBD1. The CDR3 is 14 amino acids. With 3 bases clipped from V and 3 bases from J, the junction kept 4 bases outside the gene matches. The germline gives CDR1 LNHDA, CDR2 SQIVND (reference sequence). The CDR3 is CASSIWDRKETQYF. The CDR3 DNA reads as TGTGCCAGTAGTATTTGGGACAGAAAAGAGACCCAGTACTTC.

This clonotype occurred many times. The chain couples TRBV5-1 to TRBJ1-2, with TRBD1 identical over 9 bases. Germline CDR1 reads SGHRS; CDR2 reads YFSETQ. The CDR3 spans 13 residues. V was clipped by 7 bases and J by 0 bases; unmatched bases: 1. The CDR3 here is CASGDRANYGYTF. The CDR3 DNA sequence: TGCGCCAGCGGGGACAGGGCTAACTATGGCTACACCTTC.

This clonotype was counted ten times or more. V usage is TRBV29-1 and J usage is TRBJ2-3; possibly TRBD2 for D (6 bases). Germline V gives CDR1 SQVTM, CDR2 ANQGSEA. The germline V and J ends were trimmed by 6 bases and 4 bases, with 14 bases remaining between them. The CDR3 covers 13 residues. CDR3 sequence (DNA): TGCAGCGTCCGGGAGACCGGCGCAGATACGCAGTATTTT. It translates to CSVRETGADTQYF.

This clonotype was seen ten or more times. The rearrangement uses TRBV19 and TRBJ2-2; D uncertain. Looked up from germline, CDR1 is LNHDA and CDR2 is SQIVND (reference sequence). This CDR3 is 16 amino acids long. V was shortened by 3 bases and J by 0 bases, with 11 bases between the two germline ends. This CDR3 reads CASSIPGVSNTGELFF. In DNA, the CDR3 is TGTGCCAGTAGTATCCCCGGAGTCTCGAACACCGGGGAGCTGTTTTTT.

This clonotype was counted ten times or more. The chain joins TRBV7-9 to TRBJ1-5, with D unclear. The CDR3 is 12 residues long. V was pared by 8 bases and J by 4 bases, with 9 bases between. The germline V gene encodes CDR1 SEHNR and CDR2 FQNEAQ (reference sequence). The CDR3 DNA follows: TGTGCCAGCGGGGAGGTAAATCAGCCCCAGCATTTT. Translation gives CASGEVNQPQHF.

This clonotype appeared many times. V is TRBV5-1 and J is TRBJ2-7, with D hard to call. The CDR3 runs 14 residues. The ends were cut back, 1 base at V and 2 bases at J, with 10 bases in the middle. Germline V gene sequence: CDR1 SGHRS, CDR2 YFSETQ. In DNA form, the CDR3 reads TGCGCCAGCAGCTTGTCGGCAGATCCCTACGAGCAGTACTTC. It translates to CASSLSADPYEQYF.

This clonotype was recorded at least ten times. The chain carries TRBV12-3 or TRBV12-4 and TRBJ2-1; perhaps TRBD1 as D (5 bases). Trimming left V 6 bases short and J 5 bases short, with 17 bases between. The CDR3 runs to 15 residues. The CDR3 DNA reads as TGTGCCAGCAGCCAGGGATCCTATAACCACAATGAGCAGTTCTTC. Translation: CASSQGSYNHNEQFF.